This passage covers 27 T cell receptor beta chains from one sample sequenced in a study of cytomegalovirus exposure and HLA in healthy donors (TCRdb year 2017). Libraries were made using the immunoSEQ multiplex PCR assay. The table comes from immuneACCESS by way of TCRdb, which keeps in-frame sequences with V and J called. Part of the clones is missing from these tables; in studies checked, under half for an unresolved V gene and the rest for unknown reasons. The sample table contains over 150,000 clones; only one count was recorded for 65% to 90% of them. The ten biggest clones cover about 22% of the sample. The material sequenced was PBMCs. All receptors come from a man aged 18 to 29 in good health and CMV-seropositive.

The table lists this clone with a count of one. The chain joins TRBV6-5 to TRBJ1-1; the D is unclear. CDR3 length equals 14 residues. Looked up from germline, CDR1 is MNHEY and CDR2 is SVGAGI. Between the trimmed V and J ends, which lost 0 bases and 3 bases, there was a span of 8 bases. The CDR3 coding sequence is TGTGCCAGCAGTTACTCATCCCTTTACACTGAAGCTTTCTTT. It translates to CASSYSSLYTEAFF.

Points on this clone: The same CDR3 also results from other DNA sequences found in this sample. CDR3 amino acids: CASSYGQGGYGYTF. CDR3 bases: TGTGCCAGCAGTTACGGACAGGGGGGCTATGGCTACACCTTC. This sequence joins TRBV6-5 and TRBJ1-2; 10 positions match TRBD1. V was clipped by 2 bases and J by 4 bases; unmatched bases: 1. CDR1 and CDR2 from the germline V gene are MNHEY and SVGAGI. This CDR3 has 14 amino acids.

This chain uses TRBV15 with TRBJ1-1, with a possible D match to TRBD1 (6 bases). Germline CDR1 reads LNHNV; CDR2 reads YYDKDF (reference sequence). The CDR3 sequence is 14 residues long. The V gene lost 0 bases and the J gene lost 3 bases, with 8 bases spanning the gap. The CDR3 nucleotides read TGTGCCACCAGCAGAGATGCAGGGGACACTGAAGCTTTCTTT. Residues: CATSRDAGDTEAFF.

The CDR3 loop is CASGAFSGSSYNEQFF. The CDR3, as DNA: TGTGCCAGTGGAGCCTTTAGCGGGAGCTCCTACAATGAGCAGTTCTTC. The chain uses TRBV9 and TRBJ2-1, with TRBD2 matching 9 bases. The junction had 9 bases not matched to a gene; V was cut back by 8 bases and J by 0 bases. The CDR3 sequence is 16 residues long. Germline-derived CDR1 and CDR2 are SGDLS and YYNGEE.

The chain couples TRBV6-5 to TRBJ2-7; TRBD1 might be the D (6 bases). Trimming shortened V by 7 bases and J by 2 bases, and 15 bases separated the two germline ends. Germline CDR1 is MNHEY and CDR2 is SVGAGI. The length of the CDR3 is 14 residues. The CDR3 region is CASTSRGPPYEQYF. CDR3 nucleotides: TGTGCCAGCACATCCAGGGGCCCCCCCTACGAGCAGTACTTC.

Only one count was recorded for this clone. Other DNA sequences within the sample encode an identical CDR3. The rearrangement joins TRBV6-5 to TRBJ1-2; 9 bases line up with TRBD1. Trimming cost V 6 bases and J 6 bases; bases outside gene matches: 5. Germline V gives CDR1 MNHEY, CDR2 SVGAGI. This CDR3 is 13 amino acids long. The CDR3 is CASSRDRADGYTF. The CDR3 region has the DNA TGTGCCAGCAGCCGGGACAGGGCGGATGGCTACACCTTC.

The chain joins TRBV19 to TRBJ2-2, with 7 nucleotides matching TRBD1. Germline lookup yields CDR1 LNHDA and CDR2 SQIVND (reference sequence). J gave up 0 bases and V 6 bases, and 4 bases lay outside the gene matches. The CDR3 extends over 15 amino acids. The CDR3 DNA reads TGTGCCAGTAGCCGAGGGGGCGCGAACACCGGGGAGCTGTTTTTT. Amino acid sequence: CASSRGGANTGELFF.

The CDR3 loop is CASSLDRQPYEQYF. As DNA, the CDR3 is TGCGCCAGCAGCTTGGACCGACAGCCCTACGAGCAGTACTTC. The chain has TRBV5-1 and TRBJ2-7; TRBD1 might be the D (5 bases). The V gene's germline CDR1 is SGHRS and CDR2 YFSETQ. The CDR3 runs 14 residues. Trimming pared 0 bases from V and 2 bases from J, leaving 9 bases between.

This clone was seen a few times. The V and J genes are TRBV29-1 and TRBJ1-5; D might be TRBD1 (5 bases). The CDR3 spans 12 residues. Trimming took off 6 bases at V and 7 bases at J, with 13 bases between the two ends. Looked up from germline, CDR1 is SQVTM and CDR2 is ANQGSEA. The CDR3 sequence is CSVAFQGQPQHF. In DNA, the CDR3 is TGCAGCGTAGCTTTTCAGGGCCAGCCCCAGCATTTT. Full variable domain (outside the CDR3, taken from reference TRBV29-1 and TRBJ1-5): SAVISQKPSRDICQRGTSLTIQCQVDSQVTMMFWYRQQPGQSLTLIATANQGSEATYESGFVIDKFPISRPNLTFSTLTVSNMSPEDSSIYLCSVAFQGQPQHFGDGTRLSIL.

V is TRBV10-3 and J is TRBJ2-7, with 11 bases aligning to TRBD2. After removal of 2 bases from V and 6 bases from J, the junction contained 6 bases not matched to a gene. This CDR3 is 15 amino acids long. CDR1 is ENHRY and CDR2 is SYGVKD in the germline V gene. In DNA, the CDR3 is TGTGCCATCAGTGAGCCTCTCGGACTAGCGGGCGAGCAGTACTTC. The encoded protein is CAISEPLGLAGEQYF.

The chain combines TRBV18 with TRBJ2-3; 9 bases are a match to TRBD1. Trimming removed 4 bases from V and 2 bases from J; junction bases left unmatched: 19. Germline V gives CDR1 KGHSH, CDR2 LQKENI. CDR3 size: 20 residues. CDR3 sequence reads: CASSRTPGQGLGLSTDTQYF. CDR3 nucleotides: TGTGCCAGCTCACGTACACCGGGACAGGGTCTCGGCCTCTCCACAGATACGCAGTATTTT.

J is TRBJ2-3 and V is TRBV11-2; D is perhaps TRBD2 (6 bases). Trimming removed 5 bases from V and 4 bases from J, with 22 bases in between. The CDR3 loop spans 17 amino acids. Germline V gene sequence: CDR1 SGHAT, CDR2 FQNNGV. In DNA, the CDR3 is TGTGCCAGCAGCCCCATGGGGGTTGGAGGGGTGTCAGATACGCAGTATTTT. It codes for CASSPMGVGGVSDTQYF.

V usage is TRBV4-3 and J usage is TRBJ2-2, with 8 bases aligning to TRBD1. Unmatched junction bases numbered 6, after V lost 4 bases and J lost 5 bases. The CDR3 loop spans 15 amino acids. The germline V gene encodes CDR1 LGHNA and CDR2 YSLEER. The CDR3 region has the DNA TGCGCCAGCAGCCCCGGACAGGGCGGTACCGGGGAGCTGTTTTTT. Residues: CASSPGQGGTGELFF.

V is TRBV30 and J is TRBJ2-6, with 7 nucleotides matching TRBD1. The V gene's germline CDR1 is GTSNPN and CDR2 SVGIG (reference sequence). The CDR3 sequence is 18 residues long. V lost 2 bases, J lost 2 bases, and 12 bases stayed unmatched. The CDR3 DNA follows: TGTGCCTGGAGTAAGGGACAGACCAGGTGGGCTGGGGCCAACGTCCTGACTTTC. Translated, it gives CAWSKGQTRWAGANVLTF.

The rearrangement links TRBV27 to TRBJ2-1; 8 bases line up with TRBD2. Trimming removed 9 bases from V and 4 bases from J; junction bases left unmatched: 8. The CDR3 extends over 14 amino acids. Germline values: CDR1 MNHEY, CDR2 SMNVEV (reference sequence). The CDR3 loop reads CASKTSGPYNEQFF. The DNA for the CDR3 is TGTGCCAGTAAAACTAGCGGCCCTTACAATGAGCAGTTCTTC.

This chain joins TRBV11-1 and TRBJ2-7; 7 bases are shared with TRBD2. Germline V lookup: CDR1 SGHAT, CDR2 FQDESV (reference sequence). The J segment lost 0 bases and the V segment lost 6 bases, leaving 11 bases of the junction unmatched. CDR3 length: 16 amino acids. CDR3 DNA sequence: TGTGCCAGCAGGGGCTCCAGCGGGACCCACTCCTACGAGCAGTACTTC. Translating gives CASRGSSGTHSYEQYF. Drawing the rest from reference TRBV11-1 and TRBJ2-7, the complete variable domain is EAEVAQSPRYKITEKSQAVAFWCDPISGHATLYWYRQILGQGPELLVQFQDESVVDDSQLPKDRFSAERLKGVDSTLKIQPAELGDSAMYLCASRGSSGTHSYEQYFGPGTRLTVT.

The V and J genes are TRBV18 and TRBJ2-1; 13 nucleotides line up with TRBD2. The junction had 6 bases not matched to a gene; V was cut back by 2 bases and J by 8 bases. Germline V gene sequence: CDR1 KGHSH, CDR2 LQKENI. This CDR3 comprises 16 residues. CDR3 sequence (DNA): TGTGCCAGCTCACCAATAAGGACTAGCGGGAGACATGAGCAGTTCTTC. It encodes CASSPIRTSGRHEQFF.

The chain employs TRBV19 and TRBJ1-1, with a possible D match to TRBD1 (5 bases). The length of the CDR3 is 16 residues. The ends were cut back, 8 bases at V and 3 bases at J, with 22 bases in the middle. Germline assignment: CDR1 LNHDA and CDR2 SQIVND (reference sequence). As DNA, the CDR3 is TGTGCCAGTCTAGCTCGGGGAGGGGCGGTCGACACTGAAGCTTTCTTT. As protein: CASLARGGAVDTEAFF.

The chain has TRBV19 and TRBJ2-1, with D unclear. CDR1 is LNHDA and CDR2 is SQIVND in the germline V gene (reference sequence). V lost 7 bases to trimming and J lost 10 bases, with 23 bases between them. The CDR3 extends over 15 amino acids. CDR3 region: CASIDRSVGDAEQFF. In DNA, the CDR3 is TGTGCCAGTATAGACCGGTCTGTAGGAGACGCGGAGCAGTTCTTC.

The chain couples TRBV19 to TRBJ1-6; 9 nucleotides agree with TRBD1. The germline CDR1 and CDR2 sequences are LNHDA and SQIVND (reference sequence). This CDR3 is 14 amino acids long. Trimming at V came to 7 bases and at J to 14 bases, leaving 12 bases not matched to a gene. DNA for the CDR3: TGTGCCAGTACCTCACAGGGGGCGTACCGGGCCCTCCACTTT. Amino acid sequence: CASTSQGAYRALHF.

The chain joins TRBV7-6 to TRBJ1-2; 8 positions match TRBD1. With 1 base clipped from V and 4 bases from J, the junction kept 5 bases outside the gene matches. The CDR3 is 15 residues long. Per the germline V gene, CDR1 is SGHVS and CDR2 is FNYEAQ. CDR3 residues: CASSLGPGGLYGYTF. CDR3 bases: TGTGCCAGCAGCTTAGGGCCAGGGGGCCTCTATGGCTACACCTTC.

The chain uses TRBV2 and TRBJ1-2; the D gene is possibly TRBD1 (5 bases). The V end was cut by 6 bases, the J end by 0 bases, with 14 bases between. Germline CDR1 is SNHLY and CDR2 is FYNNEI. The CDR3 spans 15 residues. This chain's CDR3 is CASSDRQNSNYGYTF. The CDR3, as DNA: TGTGCCAGCAGCGATAGACAGAACTCTAACTATGGCTACACCTTC.

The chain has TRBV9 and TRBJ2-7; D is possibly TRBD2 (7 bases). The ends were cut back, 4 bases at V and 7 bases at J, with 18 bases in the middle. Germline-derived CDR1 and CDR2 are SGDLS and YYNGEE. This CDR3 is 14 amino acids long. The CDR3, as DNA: TGTGCCAGCAGCCCCGGGGGGCTAGTGAGGGAGCAGTACTTC. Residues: CASSPGGLVREQYF.

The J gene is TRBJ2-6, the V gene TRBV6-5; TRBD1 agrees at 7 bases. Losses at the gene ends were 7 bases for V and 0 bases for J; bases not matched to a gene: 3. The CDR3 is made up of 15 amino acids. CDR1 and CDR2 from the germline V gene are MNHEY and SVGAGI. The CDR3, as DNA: TGTGCCAGCATCCGACAGGGCTCTGGGGCCAACGTCCTGACTTTC. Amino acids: CASIRQGSGANVLTF.

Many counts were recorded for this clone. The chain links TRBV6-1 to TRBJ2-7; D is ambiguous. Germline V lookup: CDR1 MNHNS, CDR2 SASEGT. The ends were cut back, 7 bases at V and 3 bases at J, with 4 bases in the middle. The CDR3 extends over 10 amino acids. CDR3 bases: TGTGCCAGCACTATCTACGAGCAGTACTTC. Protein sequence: CASTIYEQYF.

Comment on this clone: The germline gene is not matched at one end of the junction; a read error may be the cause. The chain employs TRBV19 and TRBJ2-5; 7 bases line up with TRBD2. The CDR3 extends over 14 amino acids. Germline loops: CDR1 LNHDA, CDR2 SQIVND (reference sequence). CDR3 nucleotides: TGCCCCGGGGGGAGGTTTCCCGGTCAAGAGACCCAGTACTTC. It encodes CPGGRFPGQETQYF.

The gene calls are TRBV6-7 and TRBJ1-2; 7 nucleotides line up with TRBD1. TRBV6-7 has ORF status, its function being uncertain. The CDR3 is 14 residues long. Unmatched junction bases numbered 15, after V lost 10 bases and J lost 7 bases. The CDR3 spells CATVLVNRGGGYTF. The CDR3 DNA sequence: TGTGCCACCGTTCTCGTTAACAGGGGCGGTGGCTACACCTTC.